A selection of T cell receptor beta chains follows, all from one sample in a study of shared clonotypes between healthy human individuals. Assay: immunoSEQ multiplex PCR; the TCRdb copy retains only in-frame clones and omits some. Among about 2,100,000 clones listed, about 93% were seen once. Sequenced sample: naive CD8+ T cells from PBMCs. The receptors stem from a man between 18 and 29 years old in good health. Some clones in this sample may be carry-over from other donors' samples. Both conserved end residues are part of each CDR3. Each record gives: clone size, J gene, V gene, D gene, CDR3 protein, CDR3 DNA. D genes are given only for firm matches. Size values are once, few and many counts, or a class for expanded clones, and some rows have none.

clone size: -
J gene: TRBJ1-2
V gene: TRBV9
D gene: -
CDR3 protein: CASSANGVQDGYTF
CDR3 DNA: TGTGCCAGCAGCGCCAATGGGGTGCAAGATGGCTACACCTTC

clone size: -
J gene: TRBJ2-5
V gene: TRBV6-5
D gene: -
CDR3 protein: CASTGDWETQYF
CDR3 DNA: TGTGCCAGCACTGGAGATTGGGAGACCCAGTACTTC

clone size: -
J gene: TRBJ1-2
V gene: TRBV9
D gene: -
CDR3 protein: CASSAGGSVGAGYTF
CDR3 DNA: TGTGCCAGCAGCGCGGGAGGATCGGTAGGTGCCGGCTACACCTTC

clone size: -
J gene: TRBJ2-1
V gene: TRBV29-1
D gene: -
CDR3 protein: CSVEMYGEFF
CDR3 DNA: TGCAGCGTTGAAATGTACGGGGAGTTCTTC

clone size: -
J gene: TRBJ2-7
V gene: TRBV11-2
D gene: -
CDR3 protein: CASSSGLDYEQYF
CDR3 DNA: TGTGCCAGCAGCTCCGGACTGGACTACGAGCAGTACTTC

clone size: -
J gene: TRBJ2-7
V gene: TRBV2
D gene: TRBD2
CDR3 protein: CASRPLADLSYEQYF
CDR3 DNA: TGTGCCAGCAGACCCCTAGCGGACCTCTCCTACGAGCAGTACTTC

clone size: -
J gene: TRBJ2-1
V gene: TRBV29-1
D gene: TRBD2
CDR3 protein: CSARVASGRGSEQFF
CDR3 DNA: TGCAGCGCCCGAGTTGCTAGCGGGAGGGGTAGTGAGCAGTTCTTC

clone size: -
J gene: TRBJ2-3
V gene: TRBV11-2
D gene: -
CDR3 protein: CASSLIGGGGADTQYF
CDR3 DNA: TGTGCCAGCAGCTTAATCGGCGGAGGGGGGGCAGATACGCAGTATTTT

clone size: -
J gene: TRBJ2-7
V gene: TRBV27
D gene: -
CDR3 protein: CASSLDSGVLVQYF
CDR3 DNA: TGTGCCAGCAGTTTGGACTCCGGAGTGCTCGTGCAGTACTTC

clone size: few
J gene: TRBJ1-1
V gene: TRBV28
D gene: TRBD1
CDR3 protein: CASSLWGDRNTEAFF
CDR3 DNA: TGTGCCAGCAGTTTATGGGGGGACAGGAACACTGAAGCTTTCTTT

clone size: -
J gene: TRBJ2-2
V gene: TRBV7-9
D gene: -
CDR3 protein: CASSLGHMNTGELFF
CDR3 DNA: TGTGCCAGCAGCTTAGGACACATGAACACCGGGGAGCTGTTTTTT

clone size: -
J gene: TRBJ2-7
V gene: TRBV9
D gene: TRBD2
CDR3 protein: CASSASGTSGAYEQYF
CDR3 DNA: TGTGCCAGCAGCGCATCCGGGACTAGCGGGGCCTACGAGCAGTACTTC

clone size: -
J gene: TRBJ2-7
V gene: TRBV30
D gene: TRBD2
CDR3 protein: CAWSDERETYEQYF
CDR3 DNA: TGTGCCTGGAGTGATGAGCGGGAGACCTACGAGCAGTACTTC

clone size: -
J gene: TRBJ1-2
V gene: TRBV7-9
D gene: TRBD1
CDR3 protein: CASSFRTGGYTF
CDR3 DNA: TGTGCCAGCAGCTTTCGGACAGGGGGCTACACCTTC

clone size: -
J gene: TRBJ2-6
V gene: TRBV5-5
D gene: -
CDR3 protein: CASSLSGSGANVLTF
CDR3 DNA: TGTGCCAGCAGCTTGTCTGGCTCTGGGGCCAACGTCCTGACTTTC

clone size: -
J gene: TRBJ2-5
V gene: TRBV18
D gene: -
CDR3 protein: CASSPYGPRETQYF
CDR3 DNA: TGTGCCAGCTCACCGTACGGTCCAAGGGAGACCCAGTACTTC

clone size: -
J gene: TRBJ2-5
V gene: TRBV7-9
D gene: -
CDR3 protein: CASSPPGRGETQYF
CDR3 DNA: TGTGCCAGCAGCCCCCCCGGCCGAGGGGAGACCCAGTACTTC

clone size: -
J gene: TRBJ2-7
V gene: TRBV10-1
D gene: TRBD2
CDR3 protein: CASSGGLDSYEQYF
CDR3 DNA: TGCGCCAGCAGTGGCGGACTAGACTCCTACGAGCAGTACTTC

clone size: -
J gene: TRBJ2-7
V gene: TRBV7-9
D gene: TRBD1
CDR3 protein: CASSSEGGAVAEQYF
CDR3 DNA: TGTGCCAGCAGCTCGGAAGGGGGCGCAGTCGCCGAGCAGTACTTC

clone size: -
J gene: TRBJ2-2
V gene: TRBV27
D gene: -
CDR3 protein: CASSVGTYTGELFF
CDR3 DNA: TGTGCCAGCAGTGTCGGGACCTACACCGGGGAGCTGTTTTTT

clone size: -
J gene: TRBJ1-4
V gene: TRBV4-2
D gene: -
CDR3 protein: CASSQDAAVSNEKLFF
CDR3 DNA: TGTGCCAGCAGCCAAGATGCGGCAGTGAGTAATGAAAAACTGTTTTTT

clone size: -
J gene: TRBJ2-7
V gene: TRBV27
D gene: TRBD1
CDR3 protein: CASSLGQGSLYEQYF
CDR3 DNA: TGTGCCAGCAGTTTAGGACAGGGGTCCCTTTACGAGCAGTACTTC

clone size: -
J gene: TRBJ2-1
V gene: TRBV29-1
D gene: TRBD2
CDR3 protein: CSVEVPTGTSLGNEQFF
CDR3 DNA: TGCAGCGTTGAAGTCCCGACCGGGACTAGCCTTGGTAATGAGCAGTTCTTC

clone size: -
J gene: TRBJ2-2
V gene: TRBV7-9
D gene: -
CDR3 protein: CASSSTNTGELFF
CDR3 DNA: TGTGCCAGCAGCTCAACGAACACCGGGGAGCTGTTTTTT

clone size: -
J gene: TRBJ1-5
V gene: TRBV28
D gene: -
CDR3 protein: CASSLGLAVRVPQHF
CDR3 DNA: TGTGCCAGCAGTTTAGGCCTTGCGGTCAGGGTGCCCCAGCATTTT

clone size: -
J gene: TRBJ1-5
V gene: TRBV27
D gene: TRBD1
CDR3 protein: CASSPDRVGNQPQHF
CDR3 DNA: TGTGCCAGCAGTCCAGACAGGGTAGGCAATCAGCCCCAGCATTTT

clone size: -
J gene: TRBJ1-1
V gene: TRBV28
D gene: -
CDR3 protein: CASSLRARGVTEAFF
CDR3 DNA: TGTGCCAGCAGTTTACGCGCCAGGGGCGTCACTGAAGCTTTCTTT

clone size: -
J gene: TRBJ1-2
V gene: TRBV10-3
D gene: -
CDR3 protein: CAIMGVGPTGIGYTF
CDR3 DNA: TGTGCCATCATGGGAGTCGGCCCGACGGGCATTGGCTACACCTTC

clone size: -
J gene: TRBJ2-1
V gene: TRBV30
D gene: -
CDR3 protein: CAWSWRGPYNEQFF
CDR3 DNA: TGTGCCTGGAGTTGGCGGGGTCCATACAATGAGCAGTTCTTC

clone size: -
J gene: TRBJ2-5
V gene: TRBV9
D gene: -
CDR3 protein: CASSVARTQETQYF
CDR3 DNA: TGTGCCAGCAGCGTAGCCCGGACACAAGAGACCCAGTACTTC

clone size: -
J gene: TRBJ2-3
V gene: TRBV30
D gene: -
CDR3 protein: CAWRDLSSSTDTQYF
CDR3 DNA: TGTGCCTGGAGGGACCTATCCTCTAGCACAGATACGCAGTATTTT

clone size: -
J gene: TRBJ2-3
V gene: TRBV27
D gene: -
CDR3 protein: CASSSIHPLGHITDTQYF
CDR3 DNA: TGTGCCAGCAGTTCGATACACCCCCTCGGACACATCACAGATACGCAGTATTTT

clone size: -
J gene: TRBJ2-5
V gene: TRBV5-1
D gene: -
CDR3 protein: CASSPGYSRYQETQYF
CDR3 DNA: TGCGCCAGCAGCCCCGGGTACTCCCGGTACCAAGAGACCCAGTACTTC

clone size: -
J gene: TRBJ1-1
V gene: TRBV19
D gene: -
CDR3 protein: CASSPTGTMNTEAFF
CDR3 DNA: TGTGCCAGTAGTCCTACGGGAACGATGAACACTGAAGCTTTCTTT

clone size: -
J gene: TRBJ2-3
V gene: TRBV28
D gene: -
CDR3 protein: CASSSLWAEGGTDTQYF
CDR3 DNA: TGTGCCAGCAGTTCCCTGTGGGCGGAGGGGGGCACAGATACGCAGTATTTT

clone size: -
J gene: TRBJ2-1
V gene: TRBV27
D gene: TRBD2
CDR3 protein: CASSFAGGGYNEQFF
CDR3 DNA: TGTGCCAGCAGTTTTGCGGGAGGTGGTTACAATGAGCAGTTCTTC

clone size: -
J gene: TRBJ2-7
V gene: TRBV21-1
D gene: -
CDR3 protein: CASSKMGGPYEQYF
CDR3 DNA: TGTGCCAGCAGCAAAATGGGCGGGCCCTACGAGCAGTACTTC

clone size: -
J gene: TRBJ1-1
V gene: TRBV27
D gene: TRBD1
CDR3 protein: CASSFLTGGRNTEAFF
CDR3 DNA: TGTGCCAGCAGTTTCCTGACAGGGGGTAGGAACACTGAAGCTTTCTTT

clone size: -
J gene: TRBJ1-2
V gene: TRBV11-2
D gene: -
CDR3 protein: CASSLLRTGGYTF
CDR3 DNA: TGTGCCAGCAGCTTACTCCGGACCGGGGGCTACACCTTC

clone size: -
J gene: TRBJ2-6
V gene: TRBV21-1
D gene: -
CDR3 protein: CASSKGYPEANVLTF
CDR3 DNA: TGTGCCAGCAGCAAAGGGTATCCAGAGGCCAACGTCCTGACTTTC

clone size: few
J gene: TRBJ1-5
V gene: TRBV4-1
D gene: -
CDR3 protein: CASSQVGNQPQHF
CDR3 DNA: TGCGCCAGCAGCCAGGTGGGTAATCAGCCCCAGCATTTT

clone size: -
J gene: TRBJ2-4
V gene: TRBV9
D gene: -
CDR3 protein: CASSVGRDKNIQYF
CDR3 DNA: TGTGCCAGCAGCGTAGGTAGGGACAAAAACATTCAGTACTTC

clone size: -
J gene: TRBJ2-7
V gene: TRBV12-5
D gene: -
CDR3 protein: CASGFYPYEQYF
CDR3 DNA: TGTGCTAGTGGTTTCTATCCCTACGAGCAGTACTTC

clone size: once
J gene: TRBJ2-5
V gene: TRBV29-1
D gene: TRBD1
CDR3 protein: CSAGTGALKTQYF
CDR3 DNA: TGCAGCGCTGGAACAGGGGCCCTCAAGACCCAGTACTTC